Included here is one T cell receptor delta chain sequence, with context. This clone was seen only a few times. Its target antigen remains unknown. TCRdb lists the protein of a much larger clone for this DNA, which differs at residue 9, so this is likely a read error; the protein given here is translated from the DNA itself. The library came from multiplex PCR. A 32-plex assay with primers for all 8 TRDV and 4 TRDJ genes covering the CDR3 was used to amplify genomic DNA. A 12-nucleotide UMI was introduced during 3 barcoding PCR cycles, after which a second PCR was performed with Illumina adapter primers. AMPure XP beads were used to purify the libraries, and library quality was checked on a Fragment Analyzer using the HS NGS Fragment kit. An Illumina MiniSeq mid-output kit with roughly 20% PhiX and 150 cycles of paired-end reads was used for sequencing. In the paper's pipeline: Reads were processed with MIGEC version 1.2.9 to group reads by UMI and build error-corrected consensus sequences. Post-processing used modified VDJtools version 1.2.1 scripts and the tcR R package. Clonotypes were called again by TCRdb from the public reads via CATT, and duplicate nucleotide sequences were then merged into one entry. The V and J calls shown here were made by TCRdb, not taken from the authors' results. This sample has 2,000 to 2,500 delta-chain clones in its table, and over 10% of those were observed once. The ten largest clones represent roughly 49% of the sample.

The sample comes from a study of DNA immune sequencing with unique molecular identifiers (TCRdb year 2020). In terms of the full investigation: Immunomagnetic cell separation was used to enrich gammadelta T cells from buffy coats, and the genomic DNA of the enriched gammadelta T cells was then sequenced. Fluorescence-activated cell sorting was used to enrich gammadelta T cells from the PBMC of about 11 healthy individuals. To compare enriched with non-enriched material, around 0.09 ug of enriched gammadelta T-cell DNA and around 0.95 ug of non-enriched PBMC DNA were sequenced. The study developed and validated an ultrasensitive DNA-based TRD repertoire sequencing method using PCR-introduced unique molecular identifiers. Validation of the method was performed on synthetic reference molecules and on blood samples from healthy individuals. Donors were healthy individuals, with fewer than 11 donors profiled from sorted peripheral blood gammadelta T cells.

Paper-wide results and their limitations: Novel TRD sequences not targeted by the primers cannot be detected by the primer-based approach. TRD repertoire diversity varied between healthy donors, with several donors highly oligoclonal where top 5 clonotypes exceeded half of productive molecules. Among clonotypes from healthy donors, the most common TRD rearrangement was TRDV2 paired with TRDJ1.

From a lookup of the germline V gene, CDR1 and CDR2 are GEAIGNYY and EKD. After removal of 1 base from V and 0 bases from J, the junction retains 7 bases not matched to a gene. CDR3 length: 17 amino acids, cysteine to phenylalanine. The kept DNA is CDR3 alone, 51 bases in frame from the first base. The origin of this receptor is a human donor in good health. Material for sequencing was gamma-delta T cells enriched from blood buffy coat, or unenriched PBMCs (not recorded which). The chain employs TRDV2 and TRDJ1; the central 10 bases match TRDD3. The DNA sequence reads TGTGCCTGTGACACTCTGGGGGATAGAAAGTACACCGATAAACTCATCTTT. This gives the protein CACDTLGDRKYTDKLIF.